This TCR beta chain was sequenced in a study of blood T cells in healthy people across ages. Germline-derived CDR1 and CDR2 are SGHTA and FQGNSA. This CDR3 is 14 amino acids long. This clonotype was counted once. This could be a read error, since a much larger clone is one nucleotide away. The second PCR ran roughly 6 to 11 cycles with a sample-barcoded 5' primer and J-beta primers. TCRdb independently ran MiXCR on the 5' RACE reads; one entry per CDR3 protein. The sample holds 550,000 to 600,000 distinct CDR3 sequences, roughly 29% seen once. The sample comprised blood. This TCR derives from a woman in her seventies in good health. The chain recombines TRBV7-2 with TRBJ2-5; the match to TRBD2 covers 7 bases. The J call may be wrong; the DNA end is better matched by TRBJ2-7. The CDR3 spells CANSPSTAGYEQYF. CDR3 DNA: TGTGCCAACAGCCCAAGCACAGCGGGGTACGAGCAGTACTTC.